Described below is a single T cell receptor (beta chain) sequence and its context. No antigen is known for it. Assay used: immunoSEQ multiplex PCR; TCRdb lists only in-frame clones, some missing. The table shows fewer than 2,000 clones, with more than 80% occurring only once. Germline lookup yields CDR1 WSHSY and CDR2 SAAADI. There are 13 residues in the CDR3. The V gene lost 9 bases and the J gene lost 2 bases, with 14 bases spanning the gap. This record comes from a study of chemoradiotherapy in HPV16-positive cancers. Study-level points and caveats: Functional assays defining HPV-specific T cells used only two HPV16-positive patients.

The clonotype originates from a human donor with HPV-associated anogenital cancer. The rearrangement links TRBV10-2 to TRBJ2-7, with a weak D call TRBD1 (6 bases). The specimen comprised tumor tissue, sampled from a patient who underwent chemoradiotherapy. CDR3 in amino acids: CASSSTGPYEQYF. CDR3 bases: TGCGCCAGTAGCAGTACAGGGCCCTACGAGCAGTACTTC.